The T cell receptor beta chain under discussion was sequenced for a study of T-cell reconstitution after alpha-beta-depleted transplantation in children. General observations from the study: A year post-transplant, T-cell counts and diversity derived mostly from newly produced T cells. Expanded graft clones, several hundred of them, were reportedly the source of alpha-beta T cells about two months after transplant. The high TCRbeta diversity at day 60 in some patients came from surviving recipient T cells and thymic progenitors.

A TCRbeta library incorporating unique molecular identifiers was prepared. Each CDR3 protein is one row after TCRdb ran MiXCR on the PCR reads. The repertoire holds almost 500,000 distinct CDR3 sequences, with about 11% as singletons. At least ten counts were recorded for this clonotype. What it recognizes is unknown. V was pared by 0 bases and J by 7 bases, with 16 bases between. The CDR3 loop spans 15 amino acids. From germline, CDR1 is SGHRS and CDR2 YFSETQ. Sequencing used PBMCs, obtained before TCRalphabeta/CD19-depleted stem cell transplant. The sequence derives from a child under 10 years old with inherited bone marrow failure, due to receive a stem cell transplant. The V and J genes are TRBV5-1 and TRBJ1-1, with D perhaps TRBD1 (6 bases). DNA for the CDR3: TGCGCCAGCAGCTTGGCCACCCAGGGGCGAGGTGAAGCTTTCTTT. Protein product: CASSLATQGRGEAFF. Full variable domain (missing parts from reference TRBV5-1 and TRBJ1-1): KAGVTQTPRYLIKTRGQQVTLSCSPISGHRSVSWYQQTPGQGLQFLFEYFSETQRNKGNFPGRFSGRQFSNSRSEMNVSTLELGDSALYLCASSLATQGRGEAFFGQGTRLTVV.